Shown below are 12 T cell receptor beta chains from a single sample sequenced in a study of cytomegalovirus exposure and HLA in healthy donors. It was with 60 Vbeta and 13 Jbeta primers that the PCR ran. Some clones are missing from TCRdb's copy, which holds only in-frame ones; the method was immunoSEQ multiplex PCR. The table lists under 200,000 clones, 70% to 85% of them singletons. The material sequenced was PBMCs. Receptors were obtained from a man between 40 and 49 years old in good health and CMV-seronegative.

V and J are TRBV2 and TRBJ2-1; a weak D match, TRBD1 (5 bases). CDR1 and CDR2 from the germline V gene are SNHLY and FYNNEI. The V end was cut by 2 bases, the J end by 0 bases, with 8 bases between. This CDR3 region has 15 residues. For the CDR3, the DNA is TGTGCCAGCAGTGAATATAGGGGCTCCTACAATGAGCAGTTCTTC. This codes for CASSEYRGSYNEQFF.

As to this clone: One end of the junction is discordant with germline, which a read error may explain. V and J are TRBV27 and TRBJ2-7; 9 bases fit TRBD1. Germline values: CDR1 MNHEY, CDR2 SMNVEV (reference sequence). This CDR3 region has 15 residues. CDR3 loop: CAGSFQDRGASEQYF. CDR3 nucleotides: TGTGCCGGCAGTTTCCAAGACAGGGGGGCTTCCGAGCAGTACTTC.

This clone has a single count. The CDR3 spells CASSPRGTEAFF. CDR3 DNA: TGTGCCAGCAGTCCCAGGGGCACTGAAGCTTTCTTT. The V gene is TRBV27, the J gene TRBJ1-1; D is perhaps TRBD1 (6 bases). The V end lost 5 bases, the J end lost 4 bases, and 8 bases lay between the germline ends. Germline CDR1 is MNHEY and CDR2 is SMNVEV (reference sequence). This CDR3 has 12 amino acids.

The genes are TRBV29-1 and TRBJ1-5; tentatively, D is TRBD1 (5 bases). CDR3 length: 12 amino acids. Trimming stripped 5 bases from V and 3 bases from J, with 8 bases between. In germline, CDR1 is SQVTM, CDR2 ANQGSEA. Written as DNA, the CDR3 is TGCAGCGTTCTAGGGGACAATCAGCCCCAGCATTTT. It specifies CSVLGDNQPQHF.

This clone was detected only once. V is TRBV19 and J is TRBJ2-5, with D possibly TRBD2 on 6 matching bases. Between the trimmed V and J ends, which lost 7 bases and 9 bases, there was a span of 12 bases. Germline V gives CDR1 LNHDA, CDR2 SQIVND (reference sequence). The CDR3 length is 11 residues. The CDR3 DNA reads TGTGCCAGTAATGGGGGGACGGCCCAGTACTTC. The encoded protein is CASNGGTAQYF.

The rearrangement uses TRBV28 and TRBJ2-2; 9 nucleotides agree with TRBD2. This CDR3 comprises 15 residues. The V gene end was trimmed by 5 bases and the J gene end by 5 bases; junction bases not matched to a gene: 6. The V gene's germline CDR1 is MDHEN and CDR2 SYDVKM. CDR3 in DNA: TGTGCCAGCAGTCCCGCGGGAGGGCCTACCGGGGAGCTGTTTTTT. Its protein product is CASSPAGGPTGELFF.

The genes are TRBV27 and TRBJ2-1; 9 bases are shared with TRBD2. Losses at the gene ends were 8 bases for V and 10 bases for J; bases not matched to a gene: 9. Germline loops: CDR1 MNHEY, CDR2 SMNVEV (reference sequence). The CDR3 consists of 13 residues. The CDR3, as DNA: TGTGCCAGCGCGGGAGGGCCGGGAGGCGAGCAGTTCTTC. Protein product: CASAGGPGGEQFF.

The chain has TRBV2 and TRBJ1-2; no clear D. The CDR3 sequence is 12 residues long. Germline V gene data show CDR1 as SNHLY and CDR2 as FYNNEI. V lost 5 bases and J 0 bases, leaving 4 bases between the germline ends. The CDR3 spells CASSQANYGYTF. The CDR3 DNA reads TGTGCCAGCAGTCAGGCTAACTATGGCTACACCTTC.

This chain uses TRBV5-1 with TRBJ2-5; tentatively, D is TRBD2 (5 bases). V was clipped by 1 base and J by 1 base, with 11 bases between them. This CDR3 is built from 15 residues. Per the germline V gene, CDR1 is SGHRS and CDR2 is YFSETQ. The CDR3 sequence is CASSLRDYFQETQYF. Here the CDR3 DNA reads TGCGCCAGCAGCTTGCGCGACTATTTCCAAGAGACCCAGTACTTC. Full variable domain (outside the CDR3, taken from reference TRBV5-1 and TRBJ2-5): KAGVTQTPRYLIKTRGQQVTLSCSPISGHRSVSWYQQTPGQGLQFLFEYFSETQRNKGNFPGRFSGRQFSNSRSEMNVSTLELGDSALYLCASSLRDYFQETQYFGPGTRLLVL.

The chain carries TRBV6-6 and TRBJ2-3; the match to TRBD2 covers 10 bases. Germline V lookup: CDR1 MNHNY, CDR2 SVGAGI (reference sequence). The V segment lost 6 bases and the J segment 2 bases; nucleotides outside the gene matches: 8. CDR3 length: 16 residues. The CDR3, as DNA: TGTGCCAGCAGCTGGTTACTAGCGGGAAACACAGATACGCAGTATTTT. This encodes CASSWLLAGNTDTQYF.

The chain employs TRBV7-2 and TRBJ2-1; 8 positions match TRBD2. This CDR3 is 15 amino acids long. Trimming at V came to 3 bases and at J to 8 bases, leaving 9 bases not matched to a gene. Germline V gene lookup returns CDR1 SGHTA and CDR2 FQGNSA. CDR3 nucleotides: TGTGCCAGCAGCTTTGGTAGCGGGAAACGGGATGAGCAGTTCTTC. As protein: CASSFGSGKRDEQFF.

The V gene is TRBV28, the J gene TRBJ2-5; 7 bases agree with TRBD1. The better agreement between TRBJ2-7 and the DNA end casts doubt on the J call. Germline V gene lookup returns CDR1 MDHEN and CDR2 SYDVKM. The CDR3 has 14 amino acids. The CDR3 spells CASKLDRIGYEQYF. CDR3 nucleotides: TGTGCCAGCAAGCTGGACAGGATCGGGTACGAGCAGTACTTC.